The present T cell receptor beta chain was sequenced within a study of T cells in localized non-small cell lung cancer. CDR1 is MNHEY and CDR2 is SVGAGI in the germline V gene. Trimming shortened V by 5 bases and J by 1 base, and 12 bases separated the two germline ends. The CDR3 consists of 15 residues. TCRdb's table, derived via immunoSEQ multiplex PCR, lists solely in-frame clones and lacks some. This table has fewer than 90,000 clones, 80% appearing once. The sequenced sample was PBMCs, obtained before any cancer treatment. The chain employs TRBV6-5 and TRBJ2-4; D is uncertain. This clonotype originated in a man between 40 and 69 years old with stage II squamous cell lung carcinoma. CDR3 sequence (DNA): TGTGCCAGCAGTGCTCAAGGATCGGCCAAAAACATTCAGTACTTC. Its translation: CASSAQGSAKNIQYF.